Presented here are 27 T cell receptor beta chains from one specimen sequenced in a study of shared clonotypes between healthy human individuals. Assay: immunoSEQ multiplex PCR; the TCRdb copy retains only in-frame clones and omits some. The sample lists over 2 million clones, roughly 94% seen once, with roughly 0.13% in the top ten. Sequenced input: naive CD4+ T cells sorted from blood. Sample subset: CD45RA+ positively selected. The receptors derive from a man in his late teens or twenties in good health.

The chain links TRBV6-5 to TRBJ1-1; D not resolved. V lost 4 bases and J 2 bases, leaving 8 bases between the germline ends. The germline V gene encodes CDR1 MNHEY and CDR2 SVGAGI. There are 13 residues in the CDR3. The CDR3 DNA is TGTGCCAGCAGTTTTCGACACAACACTGAAGCTTTCTTT. Translation gives CASSFRHNTEAFF.

In nucleotides, the CDR3 is TGTGCCAGCAGCCGTGGGACTAGCGGGACCACAGATACGCAGTATTTT. It translates to CASSRGTSGTTDTQYF. The J gene is TRBJ2-3, the V gene TRBV11-2; 13 positions match TRBD2. The germline CDR1 and CDR2 sequences are SGHAT and FQNNGV. The J segment lost 2 bases and the V segment lost 5 bases, leaving 4 bases of the junction unmatched. The CDR3 loop spans 16 amino acids.

CDR3 sequence (DNA): TGTGCCAGCAGCTTAGCGGCGGGTGAGGAGCTGTTTTTT. Translated, it gives CASSLAAGEELFF. The V gene is TRBV7-9, the J gene TRBJ2-2; D is possibly TRBD2 (5 bases). Germline V lookup: CDR1 SEHNR, CDR2 FQNEAQ (reference sequence). Trimming shortened V by 0 bases and J by 10 bases, and 9 bases separated the two germline ends. The CDR3 has 13 amino acids.

This chain connects TRBV5-1 to TRBJ1-1; D perhaps matches TRBD1 (6 bases). The CDR3 sequence is 15 residues long. Germline lookup yields CDR1 SGHRS and CDR2 YFSETQ. Between the trimmed V and J ends, which lost 4 bases and 1 base, there was a span of 14 bases. CDR3 amino acids: CASSLGDRKNTEAFF. In DNA form, the CDR3 reads TGCGCCAGCAGCCTGGGAGACAGGAAGAACACTGAAGCTTTCTTT.

The chain joins TRBV19 to TRBJ2-1; D gene ambiguous. This CDR3 is 13 amino acids long. Germline CDR1 LNHDA, CDR2 SQIVND (reference sequence). Between the trimmed V and J ends, which lost 10 bases and 2 bases, there was a span of 12 bases. The CDR3 bases are TGTGCCACGAACACTGGTACCTACAATGAGCAGTTCTTC. This encodes CATNTGTYNEQFF.

On this clone: Other DNA sequences from this sample encode an identical CDR3 as well. The CDR3, as DNA: TGCGCCAGCAGCTTGGGCCCCTTTGCAACTAATGAAAAACTGTTTTTT. Amino acid sequence: CASSLGPFATNEKLFF. This chain connects TRBV5-1 to TRBJ1-4; D is unresolved. Per the germline V gene, CDR1 is SGHRS and CDR2 is YFSETQ. V lost 0 bases and J lost 0, with 9 bases in between. The CDR3 has 16 amino acids.

The CDR3 reads CASSIGLAGYNEQFF. CDR3 bases: TGTGCCAGCAGCATTGGGCTAGCGGGTTACAATGAGCAGTTCTTC. The V gene is TRBV5-6, the J gene TRBJ2-1, with 8 bases matching TRBD2. The CDR3 is 15 residues long. CDR1 and CDR2 from the germline V gene are SGHDT and YYEEEE. Trimming at V came to 4 bases and at J to 4 bases, leaving 7 bases not matched to a gene.

The rearrangement joins TRBV5-4 to TRBJ2-5; TRBD1 is a possible D gene (5 bases). The CDR3 is 14 amino acids. Trimming shortened V by 1 base and J by 7 bases, and 14 bases separated the two germline ends. CDR1 SGHNT and CDR2 YYREEE come from the germline V gene (reference sequence). In nucleotides, the CDR3 is TGTGCCAGCAGCTTGACAGGTCTTTTTGGGACCCAGTACTTC. The encoded protein is CASSLTGLFGTQYF.

The rearrangement uses TRBV28 and TRBJ1-1; D gene ambiguous. Between the trimmed V and J ends, which lost 2 bases and 0 bases, there was a span of 13 bases. CDR1 is MDHEN and CDR2 is SYDVKM in the germline V gene. The CDR3 is 16 residues long. The CDR3 DNA reads as TGTGCCAGCAGTTTAGCGGCGGCGGCCCTGAACACTGAAGCTTTCTTT. It is translated as CASSLAAAALNTEAFF.

The rearrangement uses TRBV19 and TRBJ2-3; no firm D call. The CDR3 spans 14 residues. From germline, CDR1 is LNHDA and CDR2 SQIVND (reference sequence). V was shortened by 3 bases and J by 2 bases, with 9 bases between the two germline ends. DNA of the CDR3: TGTGCCAGTAGTATTAGGGAAGACACAGATACGCAGTATTTT. Its protein product is CASSIREDTDTQYF.

This clone was counted a single time. The chain links TRBV19 to TRBJ1-2; 9 bases are shared with TRBD1. Germline V gives CDR1 LNHDA, CDR2 SQIVND (reference sequence). The CDR3 is made up of 16 amino acids. Losses at the gene ends were 3 bases for V and 8 bases for J; bases not matched to a gene: 13. The CDR3 here is CASSILDRGRVGGYTF. CDR3 bases: TGTGCCAGTAGTATTTTGGACAGGGGTAGGGTTGGAGGCTACACCTTC.

V gene TRBV7-9 combines with J gene TRBJ2-1; 9 bases match TRBD2. Germline values: CDR1 SEHNR, CDR2 FQNEAQ (reference sequence). This CDR3 is 16 amino acids long. V trimming: 5 bases; J trimming: 8 bases; junction bases outside the gene matches: 13. CDR3 bases: TGTGCCAGCAGCGCTACCGGGACTAGCTTGTACCATGAGCAGTTCTTC. Protein sequence: CASSATGTSLYHEQFF.

V and J are TRBV10-3 and TRBJ1-4, with D possibly TRBD1 on 5 matching bases. Germline CDR1 ENHRY, CDR2 SYGVKD. This CDR3 has 16 amino acids. V lost 3 bases to trimming and J lost 8 bases, with 19 bases between them. CDR3 residues: CAISEPPGPGGEKLFF. CDR3 sequence (DNA): TGTGCCATCAGTGAACCGCCGGGACCAGGAGGGGAAAAACTGTTTTTT.

This clone was seen a single time. This chain links TRBV18 with TRBJ2-7, with D maybe TRBD2 (7 bases). The CDR3 runs 16 residues. V lost 0 bases and J lost 0, with 12 bases in between. Per the germline V gene, CDR1 is KGHSH and CDR2 is LQKENI. CDR3 region: CASSPPGGGNSYEQYF. In DNA, the CDR3 is TGTGCCAGCTCACCACCCGGCGGGGGCAACTCCTACGAGCAGTACTTC.

The rearrangement joins TRBV6-5 to TRBJ1-1; D uncertain. There are 16 residues in the CDR3. Germline CDR1 MNHEY, CDR2 SVGAGI. With 3 bases removed from V and 0 bases from J, the gap between germline ends came to 14 bases. The CDR3 is CASSYRRANMNTEAFF. CDR3 DNA: TGTGCCAGCAGTTATCGGCGGGCCAATATGAACACTGAAGCTTTCTTT.

The chain couples TRBV18 to TRBJ1-1, with D possibly matching TRBD1 (6 bases). Germline loops: CDR1 KGHSH, CDR2 LQKENI. This CDR3 is built from 14 residues. V was shortened by 2 bases and J by 6 bases, with 13 bases between the two germline ends. The DNA of the CDR3 is TGTGCCAGCTCACCATCCAAGAACAGGGCTGAAGCTTTCTTT. Translated, it gives CASSPSKNRAEAFF.

The V call is TRBV27, the J call TRBJ2-1, with 8 bases that match TRBD1. The V gene end was trimmed by 8 bases and the J gene end by 8 bases; junction bases not matched to a gene: 5. The CDR3 totals 12 residues. Germline values: CDR1 MNHEY, CDR2 SMNVEV (reference sequence). CDR3 DNA sequence: TGTGCCAGCGAGGGACAGGCCGATGAGCAGTTCTTC. It codes for CASEGQADEQFF.

The chain carries TRBV18 and TRBJ2-7; 9 bases fit TRBD2. The germline CDR1 and CDR2 sequences are KGHSH and LQKENI. This CDR3 has 14 amino acids. V shed 2 bases, J shed 7 bases, and the junction held 6 bases outside the gene matches. CDR3 coding DNA: TGTGCCAGCTCACCAGGCGCTGCGGGGGGGGAGCAGTACTTC. Amino acids: CASSPGAAGGEQYF. Full variable domain (missing parts from reference TRBV18 and TRBJ2-7): NAGVMQNPRHLVRRRGQEARLRCSPMKGHSHVYWYRQLPEEGLKFMVYLQKENIIDESGMPKERFSAEFPKEGPSILRIQQVVRGDSAAYFCASSPGAAGGEQYFGPGTRLTVT.

The CDR3 DNA follows: TGTGCCAGCAGCTTATTAACGGCCTCGGAGACCCAGTACTTC. Protein: CASSLLTASETQYF. The chain joins TRBV11-3 to TRBJ2-5; D ambiguous. The CDR3 loop spans 14 amino acids. Between the trimmed V and J ends, which lost 2 bases and 5 bases, there was a span of 12 bases. Germline V gives CDR1 SGHNT, CDR2 YENEEA.

The chain combines TRBV2 with TRBJ2-3; maybe TRBD2 (6 bases). The CDR3 extends over 17 amino acids. With 3 bases removed from V and 0 bases from J, the gap between germline ends came to 16 bases. CDR1 is SNHLY, CDR2 FYNNEI, per germline. CDR3 in DNA: TGTGCCAGCAGTGAGACTAGGCGGCCGGGGAGCACAGATACGCAGTATTTT. Encoded protein: CASSETRRPGSTDTQYF.

The rearrangement joins TRBV6-6 to TRBJ2-7; D may be TRBD1 or TRBD2 (5 bases each). Trimming cost V 7 bases and J 3 bases, with 16 bases left between them. CDR1 and CDR2 (germline): MNHNY, SVGAGI (reference sequence). This CDR3 contains 14 residues. CDR3 bases: TGTGCCAGCATAGGGACCCCCGGCCACTACGAGCAGTACTTC. Translation: CASIGTPGHYEQYF.

This clone was recorded only once. This chain joins TRBV29-1 and TRBJ1-4; no clear D gene. V was clipped by 4 bases and J by 3 bases, with 12 bases between them. The CDR3 spans 14 residues. CDR1 and CDR2 from the germline V gene are SQVTM and ANQGSEA. The chain's CDR3 is CSVVERPANEKLFF. The CDR3 nucleotides read TGCAGCGTTGTCGAGCGGCCGGCTAATGAAAAACTGTTTTTT.

The V and J genes are TRBV10-3 and TRBJ1-6, with TRBD1 matching 8 bases. V was pared by 5 bases and J by 9 bases, with 3 bases of the junction left unmatched. Per the germline V gene, CDR1 is ENHRY and CDR2 is SYGVKD. The length of the CDR3 is 13 residues. CDR3 amino acids: CAISTDRASPLHF. The CDR3 bases are TGTGCCATCAGTACGGACAGGGCTTCACCCCTCCACTTT.

As to this clone: Other DNA sequences in this sample translate to the same CDR3. The chain uses TRBV7-2 and TRBJ2-7, with 12 bases aligning to TRBD2. V was pared by 5 bases and J by 3 bases, with 2 bases of the junction left unmatched. Per the germline V gene, CDR1 is SGHTA and CDR2 is FQGNSA. CDR3 size: 14 residues. CDR3 residues: CASSLGLAGYEQYF. CDR3 coding DNA: TGTGCCAGCAGCCTGGGACTAGCGGGCTACGAGCAGTACTTC. Combining the CDR3 with reference TRBV7-2 and TRBJ2-7 gives the whole variable domain GAGVSQSPSNKVTEKGKDVELRCDPISGHTALYWYRQSLGQGLEFLIYFQGNSAPDKSGLPSDRFSAERTGGSVSTLTIQRTQQEDSAVYLCASSLGLAGYEQYFGPGTRLTVT.

This rearrangement joins TRBV27 to TRBJ2-1; the match to TRBD2 covers 9 bases. The CDR3 runs to 17 residues. Trimming at V came to 4 bases and at J to 8 bases, leaving 15 bases not matched to a gene. The germline gives CDR1 MNHEY, CDR2 SMNVEV (reference sequence). As DNA, the CDR3 is TGTGCCAGCAGTTCCCCTTTTTCGGCGGGAGGGCCCCATGAGCAGTTCTTC. Amino acid sequence: CASSSPFSAGGPHEQFF.

This clone showed up just once. The V and J genes are TRBV19 and TRBJ1-5; D is uncertain. Germline CDR1 LNHDA, CDR2 SQIVND (reference sequence). The CDR3 length is 15 residues. V was pared by 4 bases and J by 2 bases, with 12 bases between. CDR3 coding DNA: TGTGCCAGTAGTAGGGGAGATTCGCGCAATCAGCCCCAGCATTTT. Encoded protein: CASSRGDSRNQPQHF.

The chain carries TRBV11-2 and TRBJ2-3, with TRBD2 as a possible D gene (6 bases). V lost 1 base, J lost 2 bases, and 10 bases lay in between. CDR1 SGHAT and CDR2 FQNNGV come from the germline V gene. The length of the CDR3 is 15 residues. The DNA of the CDR3 is TGTGCCAGCAGCTTAGCGGGGGTCCCCACAGATACGCAGTATTTT. It codes for CASSLAGVPTDTQYF.